The source of this T cell receptor beta chain is a study of CD8 T cells in ankylosing spondylitis. Study-level points and caveats: Disease-linked clones had a CD8+ phenotype and relatively low frequency in peripheral blood.

Each CDR3 protein is one row after TCRdb ran MiXCR on the 5' RACE reads. The top ten clones hold under 4% of a sample with 250,000 to 350,000 distinct CDR3 sequences, roughly 20% of them seen once. Trimming shortened V by 4 bases and J by 8 bases, and 18 bases separated the two germline ends. Germline CDR1 and CDR2: SNHLY and FYNNEI. This CDR3 has 15 residues. Concerning this clonotype itself: Its antigen is currently unknown.

Sequenced: blood, either unsorted or a sorted T cell fraction (not recorded which). This TCR derives from a female donor with ankylosing spondylitis or in good health (not recorded which). J is TRBJ2-1 and V is TRBV2, with D possibly being TRBD1 (7 bases). The CDR3 nucleotides are TGTGCCAGCAGTGGGACAGGAGTTAGCGGCCATGAGCAGTTCTTC. Amino acid sequence: CASSGTGVSGHEQFF.